The 13 T cell receptor beta chains reported below all come from one sample, sequenced in a study of CD8 T cells in ankylosing spondylitis. TCRdb itself ran the 5' RACE reads through MiXCR, one entry per CDR3 protein. Here the sample spans 270,000 or so distinct CDR3 sequences, roughly 18% being singletons. Sequencing was performed on blood, either unsorted or a sorted T cell fraction (not recorded which). These receptors originate from a male donor with ankylosing spondylitis or in good health (not recorded which).

This clonotype was counted at least ten times. This chain connects TRBV29-1 to TRBJ2-5; D is perhaps TRBD2 (5 bases). V gave up 4 bases and J gave up 2 bases, with 14 bases separating them. This CDR3 is 14 amino acids long. Looked up from germline, CDR1 is SQVTM and CDR2 is ANQGSEA. CDR3 sequence reads: CSVATVLAQETQYF. CDR3 DNA sequence: TGCAGCGTTGCCACGGTGCTAGCTCAAGAGACCCAGTACTTC.

This clonotype was recorded at least ten times. The V gene is TRBV28, the J gene TRBJ1-1, with 7 nucleotides matching TRBD1. Germline lookup yields CDR1 MDHEN and CDR2 SYDVKM. J was trimmed by 4 bases and V by 5 bases; bases with no gene match: 7. The CDR3 loop spans 14 amino acids. The CDR3 DNA sequence: TGTGCCAGCAGTACATTGGACAGGTTCACTGAAGCTTTCTTT. Protein sequence: CASSTLDRFTEAFF.

J is TRBJ2-5 and V is TRBV4-3; no clear D. There are 15 residues in the CDR3. V was cut by 0 bases and J by 5 bases, with 13 bases left in between. Germline assignment: CDR1 LGHNA and CDR2 YSLEER. For the CDR3, the DNA is TGCGCCAGCAGCCAAGATAACTCATTCCCCGAGACCCAGTACTTC. It is translated as CASSQDNSFPETQYF.

This clonotype was seen a few times. V and J are TRBV3-1 and TRBJ2-5; 8 bases are shared with TRBD2. Trimming removed 1 base from V and 2 bases from J; junction bases left unmatched: 9. CDR3 length: 17 amino acids. Germline V gene data show CDR1 as LGHDT and CDR2 as YNNKEL (reference sequence). CDR3 nucleotides: TGTGCCAGCAGCCAAGGGGAAGCGGGAGTTGGGCAAGAGACCCAGTACTTC. This encodes CASSQGEAGVGQETQYF.

V is TRBV29-1 and J is TRBJ2-1; D gene unclear. Germline V CDR1 and CDR2: SQVTM, ANQGSEA. Trimming stripped 1 base from V and 10 bases from J, with 8 bases between. The CDR3 totals 11 residues. In DNA form, the CDR3 reads TGCAGCGTTGAAGTCCAGTTCGAGCAGTTCTTC. Encoded protein: CSVEVQFEQFF.

Points on this clonotype: At one end the junction does not follow the germline gene, possibly because of a read error. V is TRBV4-2 and J is TRBJ2-1; the D gene is possibly TRBD1 (5 bases). CDR3 size: 14 residues. Germline-derived CDR1 and CDR2 are LGHNA and YNFKEQ. The CDR3: CDSSQGVGRYEQFF. The CDR3 DNA follows: TGTGACAGCAGCCAAGGGGTAGGGCGGTATGAGCAGTTCTTC.

This chain uses TRBV5-1 with TRBJ2-5, with TRBD2 matching over 9 bases. The trim removed 2 bases at V and 4 bases at J, leaving 15 bases unmatched. CDR1 and CDR2 (germline): SGHRS, YFSETQ. This CDR3 is 18 amino acids long. The CDR3 region has the DNA TGCGCCAGCAGCTTCCCGAATACGGCGGGTAGCGGGAGAGAGACCCAGTACTTC. As protein: CASSFPNTAGSGRETQYF.

This clonotype was picked up a small number of times. The chain carries TRBV20-1 and TRBJ1-2; 7 nucleotides align to TRBD1. CDR1 DFQATT and CDR2 SNEGSKA come from the germline V gene (reference sequence). This CDR3 is 14 amino acids long. Trimming removed 3 bases from V and 0 bases from J; junction bases left unmatched: 4. DNA of the CDR3: TGCAGTGCTAGGCCCGGACAGGCTAACTATGGCTACACCTTC. It codes for CSARPGQANYGYTF.

This clonotype was seen more than once but under ten times. A junction end diverges from the germline sequence, so it may reflect a read error. The V call is TRBV28, the J call TRBJ2-1; D might be TRBD1 (6 bases). The V gene's germline CDR1 is MDHEN and CDR2 SYDVKM. The CDR3 covers 13 residues. The CDR3 region is CASSSPTNSRGHF. The CDR3 DNA follows: TGTGCCAGCAGTTCTCCCACAAACTCCAGGGGCCACTTC.

This clonotype was seen only a few times. The CDR3, as DNA: TGTGCCACCAGCAGAGATTTGGGGGGCGACTATGGCTACACCTTC. The encoded protein is CATSRDLGGDYGYTF. The V call is TRBV15, the J call TRBJ1-2, with a possible D match to TRBD1 (6 bases). V lost 0 bases and J lost 3, with 11 bases in between. Germline lookup yields CDR1 LNHNV and CDR2 YYDKDF (reference sequence). The CDR3 spans 15 residues.

The rearrangement joins TRBV27 to TRBJ2-7; 13 positions match TRBD2. The CDR3 is 16 amino acids. Germline assignment: CDR1 MNHEY and CDR2 SMNVEV (reference sequence). The J segment lost 5 bases and the V segment lost 5 bases, leaving 9 bases of the junction unmatched. CDR3 residues: CASSTPGLAGRHEQYF. CDR3 in DNA: TGTGCCAGCAGTACGCCGGGACTAGCGGGACGGCACGAGCAGTACTTC.

This clonotype was detected only a few times. The genes are TRBV12-3 or TRBV12-4 and TRBJ2-2; D is uncertain. V lost 7 bases and J 3 bases, leaving 6 bases between the germline ends. The CDR3 contains 12 residues. The chain's CDR3 is CASTKDTGELFF. The CDR3, as DNA: TGTGCCAGCACCAAAGACACCGGGGAGCTGTTTTTT.

This chain uses TRBV20-1 with TRBJ2-1, with D perhaps matching TRBD2 (5 bases). V gave up 1 base and J gave up 1 base, with 11 bases separating them. The CDR3 has 15 residues. CDR1 and CDR2 from the germline V gene are DFQATT and SNEGSKA (reference sequence). The CDR3 reads CSARGFRGSYNEQFF. DNA of the CDR3: TGCAGTGCTAGAGGGTTCCGGGGTTCCTACAATGAGCAGTTCTTC.